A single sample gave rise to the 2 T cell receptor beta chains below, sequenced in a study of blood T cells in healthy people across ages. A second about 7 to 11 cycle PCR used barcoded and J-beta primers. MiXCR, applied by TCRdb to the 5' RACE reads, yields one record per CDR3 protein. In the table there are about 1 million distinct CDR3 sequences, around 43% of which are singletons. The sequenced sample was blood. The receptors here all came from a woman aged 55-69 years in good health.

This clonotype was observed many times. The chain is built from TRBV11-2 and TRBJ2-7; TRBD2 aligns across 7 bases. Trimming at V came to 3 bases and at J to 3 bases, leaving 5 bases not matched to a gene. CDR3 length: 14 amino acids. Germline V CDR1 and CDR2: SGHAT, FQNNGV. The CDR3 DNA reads TGTGCCAGCAGCTTGGGCGGGGGTGGCTACGAGCAGTACTTC. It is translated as CASSLGGGGYEQYF.

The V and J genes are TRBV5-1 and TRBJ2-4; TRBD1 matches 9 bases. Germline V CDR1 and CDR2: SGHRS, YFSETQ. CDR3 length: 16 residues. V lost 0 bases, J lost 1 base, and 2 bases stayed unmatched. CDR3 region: CASSLGDRVAKNIQYF. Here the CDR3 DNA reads TGCGCCAGCAGCTTGGGGGACAGGGTGGCCAAAAACATTCAGTACTTC.